Here is one T cell receptor (beta chain) with its context. This sample is part of a study of early T cells in non-severe SARS-CoV-2 infection. The CDR3 is 13 residues long. V dropped 2 bases and J dropped 5 bases, with 7 bases sitting between them. Germline CDR1 reads SGHRS; CDR2 reads YFSETQ. Via MiXCR, TCRdb re-called the 5' RACE reads, giving one row per CDR3 protein. The top ten hold almost 8% of the sample, which has tens of thousands of distinct CDR3 sequences, about 4.5% seen once. The sequenced sample consisted of whole blood. The receptor was derived from an adult who was a healthcare worker with PCR-confirmed SARS-CoV-2 infection or an uninfected control (not recorded which). This chain uses TRBV5-1 with TRBJ2-2; a weak D match, TRBD1 (5 bases). The CDR3: CASSFQGTGELFF. The CDR3, as DNA: TGCGCCAGCAGCTTCCAGGGAACCGGGGAGCTGTTTTTT.